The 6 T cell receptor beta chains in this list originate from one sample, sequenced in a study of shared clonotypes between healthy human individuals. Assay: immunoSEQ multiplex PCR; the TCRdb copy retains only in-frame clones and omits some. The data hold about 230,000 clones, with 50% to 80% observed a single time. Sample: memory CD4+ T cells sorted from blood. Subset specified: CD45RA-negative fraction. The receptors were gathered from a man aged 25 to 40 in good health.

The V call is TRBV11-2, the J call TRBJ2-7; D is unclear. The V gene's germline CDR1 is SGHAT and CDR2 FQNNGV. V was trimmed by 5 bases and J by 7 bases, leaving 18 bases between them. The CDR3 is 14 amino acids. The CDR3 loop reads CASSPGDGEAEQYF. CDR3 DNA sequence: TGTGCCAGCAGCCCTGGCGATGGGGAAGCGGAGCAGTACTTC.

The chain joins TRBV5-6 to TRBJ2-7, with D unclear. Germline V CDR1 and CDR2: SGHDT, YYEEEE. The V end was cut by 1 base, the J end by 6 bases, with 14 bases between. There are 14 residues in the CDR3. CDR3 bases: TGTGCCAGCAGCTTGCTCGCTCATAAGACCGAGCAGTACTTC. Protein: CASSLLAHKTEQYF.

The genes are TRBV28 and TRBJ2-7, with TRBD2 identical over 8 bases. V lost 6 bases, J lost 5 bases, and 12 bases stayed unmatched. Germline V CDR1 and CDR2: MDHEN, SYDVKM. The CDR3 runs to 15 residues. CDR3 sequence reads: CASRPYGSGGDEQYF. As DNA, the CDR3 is TGTGCCAGCAGGCCGTACGGGAGCGGGGGAGACGAGCAGTACTTC.

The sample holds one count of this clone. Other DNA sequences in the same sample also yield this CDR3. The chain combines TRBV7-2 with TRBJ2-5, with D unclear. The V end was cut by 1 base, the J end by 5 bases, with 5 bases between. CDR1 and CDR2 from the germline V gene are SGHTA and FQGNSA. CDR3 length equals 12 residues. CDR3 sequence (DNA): TGTGCCAGCAGCTTAGTCCGGGAGACCCAGTACTTC. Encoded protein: CASSLVRETQYF.

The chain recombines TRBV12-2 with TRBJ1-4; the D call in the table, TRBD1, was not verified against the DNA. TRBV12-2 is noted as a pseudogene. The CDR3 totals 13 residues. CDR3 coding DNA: TGTGCAAGTCGCATTATTTACGGGGACAGATGGTTTTTT. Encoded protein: CASRIIYGDRWFF.

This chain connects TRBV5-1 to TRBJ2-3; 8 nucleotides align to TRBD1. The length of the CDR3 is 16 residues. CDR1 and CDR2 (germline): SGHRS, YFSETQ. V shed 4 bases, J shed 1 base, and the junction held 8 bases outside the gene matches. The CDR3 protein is CASSGRSGQGTDTQYF. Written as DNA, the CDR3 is TGCGCCAGCAGCGGGAGGTCGGGACAGGGCACAGATACGCAGTATTTT.